This passage covers 28 T cell receptor beta chains from one sample sequenced in a study of prognosis after radiotherapy for stage I lung cancer. From genomic DNA, two-round multiplex PCR was used to amplify TCR beta CDR3. The first PCR round targeted every TRBV and TRBJ gene with specific primers. TCRdb processed the multiplex PCR reads anew with MiXCR; each CDR3 protein has one entry. The sample has tens of thousands of distinct CDR3 sequences, about 37% seen once. The starting material was PBMCs, obtained before or after stereotactic body radiation therapy (not recorded which). Every receptor here comes from a donor at least 50 years old with non-small cell lung cancer.

The V call is TRBV27, the J call TRBJ1-2; D ambiguous. The CDR3 is 16 amino acids. Germline lookup yields CDR1 MNHEY and CDR2 SMNVEV (reference sequence). Trimming took off 3 bases at V and 4 bases at J, with 18 bases between the two ends. CDR3 sequence reads: CASSFARQANFYGYTF. The CDR3 DNA reads TGTGCCAGCAGTTTCGCGAGGCAGGCCAATTTCTATGGCTACACCTTC.

The chain combines TRBV12-3 or TRBV12-4 with TRBJ1-1; D gene uncertain. The CDR3 totals 14 residues. V was cut by 4 bases and J by 5 bases, with 14 bases left in between. This chain's CDR3 is CASSSIDVRTEAFF. CDR3 nucleotide sequence: TGTGCCAGCAGTTCTATTGATGTGCGAACTGAAGCTTTCTTT.

This clonotype has ten or more counts. This CDR3 is CASSFLGGTSGNEQFF. For the CDR3, the DNA is TGTGCCAGCAGCTTCCTAGGTGGGACTAGCGGGAATGAGCAGTTCTTC. The J gene is TRBJ2-1, the V gene TRBV7-3, with 12 nucleotides matching TRBD2. The length of the CDR3 is 16 residues. The germline gives CDR1 SGHTA, CDR2 FQGTGA. V shed 3 bases, J shed 7 bases, and the junction held 7 bases outside the gene matches.

A remark on this clonotype: Given a much more abundant clone one base away, this may be a read error. V gene TRBV18 combines with J gene TRBJ1-2, with TRBD1 as a possible D gene (6 bases). The CDR3 covers 15 residues. In germline, CDR1 is KGHSH, CDR2 LQKENI. The CDR3 reads CASSPQGHSNYGYAF. In DNA, the CDR3 is TGTGCCAGCTCACCACAGGGACACTCTAACTATGGCTACGCCTTC.

As for this clonotype: This probably arose from a read error, given a far larger clone one base away. The chain carries TRBV6-4 and TRBJ2-1; D might be TRBD2 (5 bases). Germline CDR1 and CDR2: MRHNA and SNTAGT. The CDR3 has 14 amino acids. The CDR3 sequence: CASSYSQAVNVQFF. In DNA, the CDR3 is TGTGCCAGCAGTTACTCTCAAGCGGTTAATGTGCAGTTCTTC.

This clonotype was found a few times. The rearrangement uses TRBV4-1 and TRBJ2-5, with 7 bases identical to TRBD2. V shed 1 base, J shed 5 bases, and the junction held 4 bases outside the gene matches. The CDR3 covers 14 residues. The germline CDR1 and CDR2 sequences are MGHRA and YSYEKL. The CDR3 DNA is TGCGCCAGCAGCCAAGTCGGGGGGTTGGAGACCCAGTACTTC. This translates into CASSQVGGLETQYF.

This clonotype was found a few times. The chain joins TRBV24-1 to TRBJ1-2; no firm D call. Per the germline V gene, CDR1 is KGHDR and CDR2 is SFDVKD. The CDR3 loop spans 14 amino acids. V shed 4 bases and J shed 1 base, with 9 bases lying between them. CDR3 nucleotides: TGTGCCACCAGTGACTACAAGAATAACTATGGCTACACCTTC. This sequence encodes CATSDYKNNYGYTF.

A single count supports this clonotype. With only one base between it and a far larger clone, this is likely a read error. The chain couples TRBV12-3 or TRBV12-4 to TRBJ1-2; possible D gene TRBD1, 6 bases. The CDR3 has 16 amino acids. CDR3 sequence reads: CASSTRQAPANYVYTF. The CDR3, as DNA: TGTGCCAGTAGTACCCGACAGGCCCCAGCTAACTATGTCTACACCTTC.

The rearrangement uses TRBV11-2 and TRBJ1-5, with TRBD1 as a possible D gene (5 bases). Deletions cut 8 bases from V and 1 base from J, with 9 bases between. Per the germline V gene, CDR1 is SGHAT and CDR2 is FQNNGV. This CDR3 contains 13 residues. The CDR3 loop reads CASGRGSNQPQHF. In DNA, the CDR3 is TGTGCCAGCGGTAGGGGAAGCAATCAGCCCCAGCATTTT.

The J gene is TRBJ2-2, the V gene TRBV2; D uncertain. CDR1 and CDR2 from the germline V gene are SNHLY and FYNNEI. Trimming pared 6 bases from V and 0 bases from J, leaving 5 bases between. The CDR3 spans 13 residues. In nucleotides, the CDR3 is TGTGCCAGCAGAATTGCGAACACCGGGGAGCTGTTTTTT. Translated: CASRIANTGELFF.

About this clonotype itself: One end of the junction varies from germline; a read error may be responsible. This chain connects TRBV6-2 or TRBV6-3 to TRBJ1-1; no firm D call. Germline loops: CDR1 MNHEY, CDR2 SVGEGT. CDR3 length: 12 residues. This CDR3 reads CASMSRRAESFF. The CDR3 DNA reads TGTGCCAGCATGTCGCGGAGAGCTGAATCTTTCTTT.

To note about this clonotype: A much bigger clone sits one base away, suggesting this may be a read error. J is TRBJ1-5 and V is TRBV3-1; TRBD1 agrees at 9 bases. Per the germline V gene, CDR1 is LGHDT and CDR2 is YNNKEL (reference sequence). The CDR3 loop spans 16 amino acids. CDR3 nucleotide sequence: TGTGCCAACAGCCTTCCGGGACAGGGTAGCAATCAGCCCCAGCATTTT. It translates to CANSLPGQGSNQPQHF.

Comment on this clonotype: With a far larger clone one base away, a read error is the likely cause. This chain joins TRBV6-4 and TRBJ2-1; possible D gene TRBD2, 6 bases. CDR3 length equals 14 residues. Germline V gene data show CDR1 as MRHNA and CDR2 as SNTAGT. Trimming cost V 6 bases and J 0 bases, with 9 bases left between them. The CDR3 DNA sequence: TGTGCCAGCAGGGTCGGGGGCTCCTACAATGAGCAGTTCTTC. Amino acids: CASRVGGSYNEQFF.

This clonotype appeared many times. The CDR3 reads CSAPERVGLAKNIQYF. Written as DNA, the CDR3 is TGCAGTGCCCCTGAGAGGGTGGGACTAGCAAAAAACATTCAGTACTTC. The V gene is TRBV20-1, the J gene TRBJ2-4, with 9 bases matching TRBD2. CDR1 DFQATT and CDR2 SNEGSKA come from the germline V gene (reference sequence). This CDR3 is 16 amino acids long. The V segment lost 6 bases and the J segment 4 bases; nucleotides outside the gene matches: 13.

In the case of this clonotype: This may arise from a read error, as a much more abundant clone is one base away. This sequence joins TRBV7-8 and TRBJ2-5; the match to TRBD2 covers 9 bases. The V gene end was trimmed by 5 bases and the J gene end by 2 bases; junction bases not matched to a gene: 6. CDR3 length: 15 amino acids. Germline V gene sequence: CDR1 SGHVS, CDR2 FQNEAQ. The CDR3 is CASSQGTSLQETQYF. CDR3 in DNA: TGTGCCAGCAGCCAAGGGACTAGCTTACAAGAGACCCAGTACTTC.

V gene TRBV30 combines with J gene TRBJ2-7, with D tentatively TRBD2 (6 bases). Germline CDR1 and CDR2: GTSNPN and SVGIG (reference sequence). There are 11 residues in the CDR3. With 5 bases removed from V and 1 base from J, the gap between germline ends came to 6 bases. CDR3 region: CAWGRSYEQYF. The CDR3 nucleotides are TGTGCCTGGGGGAGGTCCTACGAGCAGTACTTC.

At least ten counts were recorded for this clonotype. This chain links TRBV12-3 or TRBV12-4 with TRBJ2-7; 7 bases are shared with TRBD2. The length of the CDR3 is 16 residues. Germline trimming cut 4 bases from V and 7 bases from J; bases unmatched to any gene: 16. The CDR3 DNA reads TGTGCCAGCAGTTATGTGCAAGCGGGACTGGCCTGGGAGCAGTACTTC. It encodes CASSYVQAGLAWEQYF.

The chain is built from TRBV6-2 or TRBV6-3 and TRBJ1-5; 9 bases agree with TRBD1. The V segment lost 6 bases and the J segment 4 bases; nucleotides outside the gene matches: 10. Germline-derived CDR1 and CDR2 are MNHEY and SVGEGT. This CDR3 comprises 16 residues. The CDR3 coding sequence is TGTGCCAGCAGAAAAATCGGACAGGGGCGTAATCAGCCCCAGCATTTT. As protein: CASRKIGQGRNQPQHF.

The rearrangement joins TRBV20-1 to TRBJ1-1; D not certain. V shed 6 bases and J shed 0 bases, with 14 bases lying between them. The CDR3 consists of 14 residues. From germline, CDR1 is DFQATT and CDR2 SNEGSKA (reference sequence). The CDR3: CSAELQLMNTEAFF. The CDR3 DNA reads TGCAGTGCGGAATTACAGCTGATGAACACTGAAGCTTTCTTT.

The CDR3 nucleotides read TGTGCCAGCAGTTTAGAAGGACCTTTGAACACCGGGGAGCTGTTTTTT. It yields the protein CASSLEGPLNTGELFF. The rearrangement links TRBV27 to TRBJ2-2, with D uncertain. The CDR3 totals 16 residues. Germline V gene sequence: CDR1 MNHEY, CDR2 SMNVEV (reference sequence). The V and J ends lost 2 bases and 1 base respectively, with 11 bases between them.

The gene calls are TRBV6-1 and TRBJ2-3; maybe TRBD2 (7 bases). The germline V gene has CDR1 MNHNS and CDR2 SASEGT. The CDR3 is 16 residues long. Trimming pared 6 bases from V and 1 base from J, leaving 17 bases between. The CDR3 spells CASRQGGGHRTDTQYF. DNA of the CDR3: TGTGCCAGCAGGCAAGGGGGGGGGCATCGCACAGATACGCAGTATTTT.

This clonotype came up many times. The rearrangement joins TRBV5-1 to TRBJ2-7; possible D gene TRBD2, 6 bases. Germline V gene sequence: CDR1 SGHRS, CDR2 YFSETQ. This CDR3 is 16 amino acids long. V gave up 0 bases and J gave up 4 bases, with 17 bases separating them. CDR3 loop: CASSLAGAGSYYEQYF. In DNA form, the CDR3 reads TGCGCCAGCAGCTTGGCCGGGGCGGGGTCCTATTACGAGCAGTACTTC.

This clonotype was detected ten times or more. V and J are TRBV6-2 or TRBV6-3 and TRBJ2-7, with TRBD1 identical over 11 bases. Germline values: CDR1 MNHEY, CDR2 SVGEGT. This CDR3 spans 16 amino acids. V shed 2 bases, J shed 2 bases, and the junction held 5 bases outside the gene matches. CDR3 sequence reads: CASSYRDRGGAYEQYF. The CDR3 nucleotides are TGTGCCAGCAGTTACAGGGACAGGGGGGGAGCCTACGAGCAGTACTTC.

This clonotype was found many times. The rearrangement joins TRBV5-6 to TRBJ2-7; D call uncertain. Germline V gives CDR1 SGHDT, CDR2 YYEEEE. CDR3 length: 14 amino acids. V dropped 2 bases and J dropped 0 bases, with 9 bases sitting between them. CDR3 region: CASSFGQSSYEQYF. In DNA, the CDR3 is TGTGCCAGCAGCTTTGGGCAGAGCTCCTACGAGCAGTACTTC.

There are many counts of this clonotype. The chain combines TRBV6-2 or TRBV6-3 with TRBJ2-2; the match to TRBD2 covers 15 bases. CDR1 MNHEY and CDR2 SVGEGT come from the germline V gene. The junction had 6 bases not matched to a gene; V was cut back by 0 bases and J by 4 bases. This CDR3 has 19 amino acids. In DNA form, the CDR3 reads TGTGCCAGCAGTTACTCGGGACTAGCGGGAGGACGTATCACCGGGGAGCTGTTTTTT. Protein product: CASSYSGLAGGRITGELFF.

About this clonotype itself: A far larger clone is a single base away, which makes a read error likely. This chain uses TRBV6-1 with TRBJ2-5; D is uncertain. Germline V gene sequence: CDR1 MNHNS, CDR2 SASEGT. The CDR3 has 10 amino acids. CDR3 DNA sequence: TGTGCCAACAGTTCGGTGACCCAGTACTTC. Translated, it gives CANSSVTQYF.

This clonotype was seen at least ten times. The chain is built from TRBV4-1 and TRBJ2-5; D assignment may be TRBD1 or TRBD2 (6 bases each). From germline, CDR1 is MGHRA and CDR2 YSYEKL. CDR3 length: 16 residues. V was trimmed by 1 base and J by 2 bases, leaving 14 bases between them. The CDR3: CASSQAGGGGQETQYF. For the CDR3, the DNA is TGCGCCAGCAGCCAAGCTGGCGGAGGGGGTCAAGAGACCCAGTACTTC.

The chain is built from TRBV18 and TRBJ1-2, with a possible D match to TRBD1 (5 bases). The CDR3 covers 16 residues. CDR1 and CDR2 from the germline V gene are KGHSH and LQKENI. Between the trimmed V and J ends, which lost 5 bases and 4 bases, there was a span of 20 bases. Written as DNA, the CDR3 is TGTGCCAGCTCAGCCGACAGAGTTTTTGTTGCCTATGGCTACACCTTC. Protein product: CASSADRVFVAYGYTF. The complete variable domain, with remaining parts taken from reference TRBV18 and TRBJ1-2, reads NAGVMQNPRHLVRRRGQEARLRCSPMKGHSHVYWYRQLPEEGLKFMVYLQKENIIDESGMPKERFSAEFPKEGPSILRIQQVVRGDSAAYFCASSADRVFVAYGYTFGSGTRLTVV.